Below are 10 T cell receptor beta chains sequenced from a single sample in a study of blood T cells in healthy people across ages. Primers used in a second PCR of roughly 6 to 11 cycles were a sample-barcoded 5' primer and a J-beta primer mix. In TCRdb, the 5' RACE reads were re-called with MiXCR into one record per CDR3 protein. Among 1.5 million to 2 million distinct CDR3 sequences listed, 30% to 35% were seen once. Source material: blood. These receptors were taken from a woman aged 25 to 45 in good health.

This clonotype was observed a handful of times. This CDR3 reads CASSPGAISGQPQHF. CDR3 DNA: TGTGCCAGCAGCCCGGGGGCCATTTCGGGTCAGCCCCAGCATTTT. The chain recombines TRBV5-5 with TRBJ1-5, with TRBD1 as a possible D gene (6 bases). This CDR3 has 15 residues. Between the trimmed V and J ends, which lost 4 bases and 6 bases, there was a span of 17 bases. Germline CDR1 SGHKS, CDR2 YYEKEE (reference sequence).

The chain has TRBV11-2 and TRBJ2-7, with D uncertain. The CDR3 is 13 residues long. The V end lost 2 bases, the J end lost 6 bases, and 11 bases lay between the germline ends. Germline loops: CDR1 SGHAT, CDR2 FQNNGV. CDR3 loop: CASSLLGRFEQYF. The CDR3 DNA sequence: TGTGCCAGCAGCTTATTAGGAAGGTTCGAGCAGTACTTC.

This clonotype was picked up a small number of times. V is TRBV7-9 and J is TRBJ1-2; TRBD1 agrees at 7 bases. Germline assignment: CDR1 SEHNR and CDR2 FQNEAQ (reference sequence). Trimming cost V 5 bases and J 5 bases; bases outside gene matches: 8. The CDR3 has 14 residues. Written as DNA, the CDR3 is TGTGCCAGCAGCCCGTACGAGACAGGGTATGGCTACACCTTC. As protein: CASSPYETGYGYTF.

This chain links TRBV5-1 with TRBJ2-7; TRBD2 matches 11 bases. Germline CDR1 reads SGHRS; CDR2 reads YFSETQ. J was trimmed by 3 bases and V by 3 bases; bases with no gene match: 8. This CDR3 spans 16 amino acids. In DNA, the CDR3 is TGCGCCAGCAGCTCCTGGATAGCGGGAGGGAACTACGAGCAGTACTTC. Amino acid sequence: CASSSWIAGGNYEQYF.

In its sample, this clonotype was seen many times. The chain couples TRBV29-1 to TRBJ2-7; TRBD2 aligns across 7 bases. This CDR3 region has 13 residues. CDR1 is SQVTM, CDR2 ANQGSEA, per germline. J was trimmed by 1 base and V by 7 bases; bases with no gene match: 7. The CDR3 DNA reads TGCAGCGCGATGGGGGAGGGATCCTACGAGCAGTACTTC. Amino acids: CSAMGEGSYEQYF.

This clonotype was observed a few times. The CDR3 reads CSAYPTSGAFYSYEQYF. DNA of the CDR3: TGCAGTGCCTACCCGACTAGCGGGGCCTTTTACTCCTACGAGCAGTACTTC. The J gene is TRBJ2-7, the V gene TRBV20-1, with TRBD2 identical over 11 bases. The junction had 13 bases not matched to a gene; V was cut back by 6 bases and J by 0 bases. The CDR3 runs 17 residues. Germline-derived CDR1 and CDR2 are DFQATT and SNEGSKA (reference sequence).

The chain is built from TRBV4-2 and TRBJ1-1; the D gene is possibly TRBD1 (6 bases). This CDR3 is 16 amino acids long. V dropped 1 base and J dropped 3 bases, with 15 bases sitting between them. Looked up from germline, CDR1 is LGHNA and CDR2 is YNFKEQ. The CDR3 sequence: CASSQGGGGWDTEAFF. Here the CDR3 DNA reads TGTGCCAGCAGCCAAGGGGGAGGGGGTTGGGACACTGAAGCTTTCTTT.

The rearrangement links TRBV5-1 to TRBJ2-7, with TRBD2 matching over 12 bases. CDR1 and CDR2 from the germline V gene are SGHRS and YFSETQ. The CDR3 is 14 residues long. J lost 3 bases, V lost 5 bases, and 3 bases had no gene match. Here the CDR3 DNA reads TGCGCCAGCAGATTGACTAGCGGGAGCTACGAGCAGTACTTC. Translated, it gives CASRLTSGSYEQYF.

Turning to this clonotype: A read error may produce the germline difference seen at one junction end. The chain combines TRBV28 with TRBJ2-7, with TRBD1 identical over 8 bases. Germline V gene lookup returns CDR1 MDHEN and CDR2 SYDVKM. The CDR3 consists of 14 residues. As DNA, the CDR3 is TGTGCCGGCAGTAAATACAGGGGGAACTACGAGCAGTACTTC. This translates into CAGSKYRGNYEQYF.

This chain connects TRBV13 to TRBJ2-1; 8 bases are a match to TRBD2. CDR3 size: 16 residues. Germline V lookup: CDR1 PRHDT, CDR2 FYEKMQ (reference sequence). The J segment lost 7 bases and the V segment lost 1 base, leaving 9 bases of the junction unmatched. CDR3 region: CASSLAAGALGNEQFF. The CDR3 DNA reads TGTGCCAGCAGCTTAGCAGCGGGAGCTTTGGGAAATGAGCAGTTCTTC.